This entry lists 9 T cell receptor beta chains sequenced from one sample in a study of blood T cells in healthy people across ages. Primers used in a second PCR of roughly 6 to 11 cycles were a sample-barcoded 5' primer and a J-beta primer mix. MiXCR, applied by TCRdb to the 5' RACE reads, yields one record per CDR3 protein. Among approximately 830,000 distinct CDR3 sequences listed, around 68% were seen once. The sample comprised blood. All receptors derive from a man between 25 and 39 years old in good health.

This clonotype showed up just a few times. For the CDR3, the DNA is TGCAGTGCTAGAGATACAGGGTCGGGCGAAAAACTGTTTTTT. It specifies CSARDTGSGEKLFF. The chain couples TRBV20-1 to TRBJ1-4; perhaps TRBD1 as D (6 bases). Between the trimmed V and J ends, which lost 0 bases and 8 bases, there was a span of 13 bases. The CDR3 consists of 14 residues. Germline V gene data show CDR1 as DFQATT and CDR2 as SNEGSKA (reference sequence).

The chain carries TRBV6-1 and TRBJ2-3; D unclear. Germline V gene sequence: CDR1 MNHNS, CDR2 SASEGT. V gave up 2 bases and J gave up 5 bases, with 5 bases separating them. The CDR3 extends over 12 amino acids. The CDR3 region is CASSEWEDTQYF. CDR3 bases: TGTGCCAGCAGTGAATGGGAAGATACGCAGTATTTT.

The chain has TRBV9 and TRBJ2-4, with D possibly TRBD1 on 6 matching bases. V was shortened by 4 bases and J by 9 bases, with 20 bases between the two germline ends. Germline values: CDR1 SGDLS, CDR2 YYNGEE. This CDR3 has 15 amino acids. The CDR3, as DNA: TGTGCCAGCAGCCCCTCCGGACAGAATGGGGGCATTCAGTACTTC. It specifies CASSPSGQNGGIQYF.

Details on this clonotype: Germline is not matched at one junction end, which may reflect a read error. The rearrangement links TRBV4-3 to TRBJ2-7, with D hard to call. Germline CDR1 and CDR2: LGHNA and YSLEER. This CDR3 spans 15 amino acids. CDR3 region: CASSQDLLGSYEQCF. Here the CDR3 DNA reads TGCGCCAGCAGCCAAGATCTATTGGGGTCCTACGAGCAGTGCTTC.

The rearrangement joins TRBV12-3 or TRBV12-4 to TRBJ2-1; 10 nucleotides align to TRBD2. J lost 5 bases, V lost 5 bases, and 6 bases had no gene match. The CDR3 has 15 residues. CDR3 sequence (DNA): TGTGCCAGCAGTCAGGCAGCGGGGGGGGACAATGAGCAGTTCTTC. Translated, it gives CASSQAAGGDNEQFF.

V gene TRBV29-1 combines with J gene TRBJ1-1, with 7 bases aligning to TRBD1. With 7 bases clipped from V and 0 bases from J, the junction kept 11 bases outside the gene matches. The CDR3 contains 15 residues. Germline values: CDR1 SQVTM, CDR2 ANQGSEA. Written as DNA, the CDR3 is TGCAGCGCTGGCTCAGGGGGGGGCATGAACACTGAAGCTTTCTTT. As protein: CSAGSGGGMNTEAFF.

This chain connects TRBV6-6 to TRBJ2-7, with 7 bases that match TRBD1. Germline lookup yields CDR1 MNHNY and CDR2 SVGAGI (reference sequence). The V and J ends lost 6 bases and 0 bases, in that order; junction bases with no gene match: 11. The length of the CDR3 is 16 residues. Written as DNA, the CDR3 is TGTGCCAGCAGCAAGCCAGGGACAGTGCCCTCCTACGAGCAGTACTTC. This encodes CASSKPGTVPSYEQYF.

The rearrangement joins TRBV6-5 to TRBJ2-7; D gene uncertain. The CDR3 has 13 residues. V lost 2 bases to trimming and J lost 4 bases, with 9 bases between them. CDR1 and CDR2 (germline): MNHEY, SVGAGI. The DNA for the CDR3 is TGTGCCAGCAGTTACAATGGCCTGTACGAGCAGTACTTC. Amino acid sequence: CASSYNGLYEQYF.

This clonotype occurred a few times. CDR3 sequence: CASSLRPDRAGTDTQYF. Written as DNA, the CDR3 is TGCGCCAGCAGCCTACGGCCGGACAGGGCAGGGACAGATACGCAGTATTTT. The chain employs TRBV4-1 and TRBJ2-3, with 8 bases identical to TRBD1. The CDR3 extends over 17 amino acids. The V gene end was trimmed by 4 bases and the J gene end by 3 bases; junction bases not matched to a gene: 12. Germline assignment: CDR1 MGHRA and CDR2 YSYEKL.